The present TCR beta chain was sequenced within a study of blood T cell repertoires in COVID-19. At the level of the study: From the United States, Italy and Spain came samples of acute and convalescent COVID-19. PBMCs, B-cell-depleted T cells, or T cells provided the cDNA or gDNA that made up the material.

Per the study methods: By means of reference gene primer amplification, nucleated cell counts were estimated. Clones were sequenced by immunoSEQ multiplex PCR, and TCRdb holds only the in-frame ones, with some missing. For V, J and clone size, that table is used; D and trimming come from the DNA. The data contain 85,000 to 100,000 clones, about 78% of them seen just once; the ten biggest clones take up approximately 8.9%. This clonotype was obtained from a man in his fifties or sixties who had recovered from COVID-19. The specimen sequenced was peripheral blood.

CDR3 in amino acids: CASSFLGTSDTGELFF. The CDR3 nucleotides are TGTGCCAGCAGTTTCTTAGGGACTAGCGACACCGGGGAGCTGTTTTTT. The chain recombines TRBV5-6 with TRBJ2-2, with 10 bases matching TRBD2. The V gene end was trimmed by 5 bases and the J gene end by 3 bases; junction bases not matched to a gene: 7. The CDR3 extends over 16 amino acids. Germline V gene data show CDR1 as SGHDT and CDR2 as YYEEEE. Looking up the rest from reference TRBV5-6 and TRBJ2-2 gives the full variable domain: DAGVTQSPTHLIKTRGQQVTLRCSPKSGHDTVSWYQQALGQGPQFIFQYYEEEERQRGNFPDRFSGHQFPNYSSELNVNALLLGDSALYLCASSFLGTSDTGELFFGEGSRLTVL.